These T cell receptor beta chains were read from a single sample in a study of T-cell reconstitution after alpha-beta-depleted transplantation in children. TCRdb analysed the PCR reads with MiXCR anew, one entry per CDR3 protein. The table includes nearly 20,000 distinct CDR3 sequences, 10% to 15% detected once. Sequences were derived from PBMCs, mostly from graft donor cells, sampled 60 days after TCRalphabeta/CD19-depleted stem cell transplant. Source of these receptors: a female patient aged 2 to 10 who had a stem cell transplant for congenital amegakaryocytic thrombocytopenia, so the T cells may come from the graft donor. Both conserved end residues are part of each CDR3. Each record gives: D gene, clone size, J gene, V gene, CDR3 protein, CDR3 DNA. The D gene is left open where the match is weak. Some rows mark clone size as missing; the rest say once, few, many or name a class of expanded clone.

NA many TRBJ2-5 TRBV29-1 CSVHAEGETQYF TGCAGCGTCCACGCCGAAGGGGAGACCCAGTACTTC
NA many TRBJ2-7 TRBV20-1 CSVDSTYEQYF TGCAGTGTGGATTCCACCTACGAGCAGTACTTC
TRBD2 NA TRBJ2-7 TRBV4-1 CASSQDGAGGFYEQYF TGCGCCAGCAGCCAAGATGGAGCGGGAGGTTTCTACGAGCAGTACTTC
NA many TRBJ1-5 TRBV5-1 CASSLAGSYSNQPQHF TGCGCCAGCAGCTTGGCAGGATCCTATAGCAATCAGCCCCAGCATTTT
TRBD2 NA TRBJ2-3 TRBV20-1 CSARSPGGWDTQYF TGCAGTGCTAGATCCCCGGGAGGTTGGGATACGCAGTATTTT
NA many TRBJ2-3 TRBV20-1 CSASVPGALTDTQYF TGCAGTGCCTCTGTCCCGGGGGCGCTGACAGATACGCAGTATTTT
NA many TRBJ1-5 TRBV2 CASRGAGPQHF TGTGCCAGCAGGGGTGCGGGGCCCCAGCATTTT
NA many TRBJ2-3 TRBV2 CASSDQLTDTQYF TGTGCCAGCAGTGACCAGCTCACAGATACGCAGTATTTT
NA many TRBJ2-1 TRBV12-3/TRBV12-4 CASREQDYNEQFF TGTGCCAGCAGGGAACAGGATTACAATGAGCAGTTCTTC
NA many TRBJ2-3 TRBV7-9 CASSYRTPAGSDTQYF TGTGCCAGCAGCTACCGGACCCCAGCGGGCTCAGATACGCAGTATTTT
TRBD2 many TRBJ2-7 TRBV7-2 CASSRGSGRTSMGEQYF TGTGCCAGCAGCCGAGGTAGCGGGAGGACCTCCATGGGGGAGCAGTACTTC